A selection of T cell receptor beta chains follows, all from one sample in a study of cytomegalovirus exposure and HLA in healthy donors. Only in-frame clones appear in the TCRdb table, and some are missing; sequencing was by immunoSEQ multiplex PCR. The top ten clones hold 3.5% to 4.5% of a sample with more than 95,000 clones, 81% of them seen once. Sequencing was done on a sample of PBMCs. The receptor set was obtained from a woman in her 30s in good health and CMV-seronegative. The CDR3 runs from the conserved cysteine through the conserved F or W. The order of the fields is J gene, V gene, clone size, D gene, CDR3 DNA, CDR3 protein. The D gene is left open where the match is weak. Rows give clone size only sometimes, using once, few, many, or a class for an expanded clone.

J gene: TRBJ2-3; V gene: TRBV5-6; clone size: NA; D gene: NA; CDR3 DNA: TGTGCCAGCAGCTTGGGTGACATCATATACACAGATACGCAGTATTTT; CDR3 protein: CASSLGDIIYTDTQYF
J gene: TRBJ2-1; V gene: TRBV5-1; clone size: NA; D gene: NA; CDR3 DNA: TGCGCCAGCAGCTTGCCGAGTTCAGGTAATGAGCAGTTCTTC; CDR3 protein: CASSLPSSGNEQFF
J gene: TRBJ2-1; V gene: TRBV4-3; clone size: once; D gene: TRBD2; CDR3 DNA: TGCGCCAGCAGCCAAGCACCAGGACTAGGGGTTCATGAGCAGTTCTTC; CDR3 protein: CASSQAPGLGVHEQFF
J gene: TRBJ2-7; V gene: TRBV7-3; clone size: few; D gene: NA; CDR3 DNA: TGTGCCAGCAGCACCCAGGGGGGCGAGCAGTACTTC; CDR3 protein: CASSTQGGEQYF
J gene: TRBJ2-7; V gene: TRBV5-6; clone size: NA; D gene: NA; CDR3 DNA: TGTGCCAGCAGGAGCGAGCAGTACTTC; CDR3 protein: CASRSEQYF
J gene: TRBJ2-3; V gene: TRBV27; clone size: NA; D gene: TRBD2; CDR3 DNA: TGTGCCAGCAGTTTAATAGGGCTAGCGGATGCACCGGATACGCAGTATTTT; CDR3 protein: CASSLIGLADAPDTQYF
J gene: TRBJ2-2; V gene: TRBV7-2; clone size: NA; D gene: TRBD1; CDR3 DNA: TGTGCCAGCCCCATTACGGGGACAGGGTATACCGGGGAGCTGTTTTTT; CDR3 protein: CASPITGTGYTGELFF
J gene: TRBJ1-2; V gene: TRBV7-2; clone size: NA; D gene: TRBD1; CDR3 DNA: TGTGCCAGCAGCTTACGCGACAGGGGGCTTCTGGATGGCTACACCTTC; CDR3 protein: CASSLRDRGLLDGYTF
J gene: TRBJ2-7; V gene: TRBV7-2; clone size: NA; D gene: NA; CDR3 DNA: TGTGCCAGCAGCCTGCAGGGTCCCCACGAGCAGTACTTC; CDR3 protein: CASSLQGPHEQYF
J gene: TRBJ2-3; V gene: TRBV5-1; clone size: NA; D gene: TRBD2; CDR3 DNA: TGCGCCAGCAGCTTGTCTCTAGCGGGAGCGGTAGATACGCAGTATTTT; CDR3 protein: CASSLSLAGAVDTQYF
J gene: TRBJ2-7; V gene: TRBV7-9; clone size: NA; D gene: TRBD2; CDR3 DNA: TGTTCCAGCAGAGCGGGACTAGCGGGAGACGAGCAGTACTTC; CDR3 protein: CSSRAGLAGDEQYF
J gene: TRBJ2-7; V gene: TRBV19; clone size: NA; D gene: TRBD2; CDR3 DNA: TGTGCCAGTAGTCCGGGACTAGCGGGAGGGCCAGGAAGATACGAGCAGTACTTC; CDR3 protein: CASSPGLAGGPGRYEQYF
J gene: TRBJ1-5; V gene: TRBV10-3; clone size: NA; D gene: TRBD1; CDR3 DNA: TGTGCCATAAAGGAGGGGGCTGATCAGCCCCAGCATTTT; CDR3 protein: CAIKEGADQPQHF
J gene: TRBJ2-5; V gene: TRBV28; clone size: NA; D gene: NA; CDR3 DNA: TGTGCCAGCAGAAAACCCCTCCCTGGGCTCCAAGAGACCCAGTACTTC; CDR3 protein: CASRKPLPGLQETQYF
J gene: TRBJ2-7; V gene: TRBV5-4; clone size: NA; D gene: NA; CDR3 DNA: TGTGCCAGCAGCTCGGTATACGAGCAGTACTTC; CDR3 protein: CASSSVYEQYF